This TCR beta chain was retrieved from a study of identifying expanded T cells in peripheral blood. Remarks on this clone: Its antigen is undetermined.

Study observations and caveats: Over two and four weeks, about 15 and 19 clones changed, versus approximately 1.2 between replicates. Across healthy donors, higher total template counts meant significantly greater two-week count variance.

Sequencing used immunoSEQ multiplex PCR; TCRdb keeps in-frame clones, though not all of them. The table has some 75,000 clones, 75% to 90% seen once. The length of the CDR3 is 18 residues. No infections or other immune events were documented during collection. The receptor comes from a person between 18 and 69 years old in good health. This chain connects TRBV7-5 to TRBJ2-5; TRBD2 is taken as the D call from the table, unchecked against the DNA. TRBV7-5 is deemed a pseudogene. The sequenced sample was blood. As DNA, the CDR3 is TGTGTCAGAAGCTTAGGATATTATCACGCGGCGGACCAAGAGACCCAGTACTTC. Protein sequence: CVRSLGYYHAADQETQYF.